The next 21 T cell receptor beta chains were all read from a single sample in a study of blood T cell repertoires in COVID-19. The data were produced by immunoSEQ multiplex PCR, yet TCRdb's version contains in-frame clones alone and is incomplete. The sample carries around 140,000 clones, approximately 89% recorded once. Input material: peripheral blood. Source of these receptors: a human donor in a cohort sampled during active COVID-19.

The chain joins TRBV5-1 to TRBJ2-1; tentatively, D is TRBD1 (6 bases). Germline CDR1 is SGHRS and CDR2 is YFSETQ. CDR3 length equals 16 residues. V was cut by 4 bases and J by 4 bases, with 18 bases left in between. In DNA, the CDR3 is TGCGCCAGCAGCATCTCCGGGACACTCCGTTACAATGAGCAGTTCTTC. Translation gives CASSISGTLRYNEQFF.

The genes are TRBV6-6 and TRBJ1-5, with D hard to call. Germline V gives CDR1 MNHNY, CDR2 SVGAGI (reference sequence). The CDR3 length is 13 residues. V lost 5 bases and J 3 bases, leaving 8 bases between the germline ends. CDR3 in amino acids: CASSHLLNQPQHF. CDR3 DNA sequence: TGTGCCAGCAGTCACCTACTCAATCAGCCCCAGCATTTT.

The V gene is TRBV12-5, the J gene TRBJ1-1; 11 positions match TRBD1. The length of the CDR3 is 13 residues. Trimming took 6 bases from V and 4 from J; bases not matched to a gene: 1. CDR1 and CDR2 (germline): LGHNT, FRNRAP. For the CDR3, the DNA is TGTGCTAGTGGGGGGACAGGGGGCACTGAAGCTTTCTTT. Translation gives CASGGTGGTEAFF.

The J gene is TRBJ2-3, the V gene TRBV9; 7 bases agree with TRBD1. There are 15 residues in the CDR3. Trimming at V came to 3 bases and at J to 2 bases, leaving 6 bases not matched to a gene. CDR1 and CDR2 (germline): SGDLS, YYNGEE. In DNA, the CDR3 is TGTGCCAGCAGCGATCCGGGACAGCACACAGATACGCAGTATTTT. Protein product: CASSDPGQHTDTQYF.

This sequence joins TRBV2 and TRBJ1-5; weak D call: TRBD1 (5 bases). The germline CDR1 and CDR2 sequences are SNHLY and FYNNEI. The CDR3 length is 15 residues. The V and J ends lost 5 bases and 3 bases respectively, with 14 bases between them. This CDR3 reads CASSPFREHNQPQHF. Written as DNA, the CDR3 is TGTGCCAGCAGTCCTTTCAGGGAACACAATCAGCCCCAGCATTTT.

The chain has TRBV5-1 and TRBJ2-7; maybe TRBD1 (6 bases). V gave up 2 bases and J gave up 0 bases, with 12 bases separating them. Germline assignment: CDR1 SGHRS and CDR2 YFSETQ. The CDR3 consists of 15 residues. The CDR3 DNA reads as TGCGCCAGCAGCTTTACAGGGTACCCCTCCTACGAGCAGTACTTC. Amino acid sequence: CASSFTGYPSYEQYF.

V usage is TRBV3-1 (or the pseudogene TRBV3-2) and J usage is TRBJ2-7; D is ambiguous. Germline V gene data show CDR1 as LGHDT and CDR2 as YNNKEL (reference sequence). The CDR3 is made up of 14 amino acids. Trimming cost V 0 bases and J 1 base, with 7 bases left between them. The CDR3 DNA reads as TGTGCCAGCAGCCAAGATAGCTTATCCTACGAGCAGTACTTC. Protein: CASSQDSLSYEQYF.

The chain employs TRBV10-3 and TRBJ2-6; 12 nucleotides align to TRBD1. Germline values: CDR1 ENHRY, CDR2 SYGVKD. Losses at the gene ends were 8 bases for V and 2 bases for J; bases not matched to a gene: 4. This CDR3 contains 16 residues. The CDR3 bases are TGTGCCATCGGAAGGGACAGGGGGCCTGGGGCCAACGTCCTGACTTTC. This encodes CAIGRDRGPGANVLTF.

This clone occurred a few times. The chain joins TRBV4-1 to TRBJ1-3; a possible D gene is TRBD1 (5 bases). The CDR3 extends over 14 amino acids. CDR1 and CDR2 from the germline V gene are MGHRA and YSYEKL. Trimming removed 6 bases at V and 3 bases at J, with 12 bases between. DNA of the CDR3: TGCGCCAGCAGTAGCCTTCAGGGTGGAAACACCATATATTTT. Translated, it gives CASSSLQGGNTIYF.

Of note for this clone: The sample contains more than one DNA sequence encoding this CDR3. This sequence joins TRBV7-9 and TRBJ1-1; D gene uncertain. This CDR3 has 14 amino acids. Germline loops: CDR1 SEHNR, CDR2 FQNEAQ (reference sequence). Trimming cost V 2 bases and J 1 base, with 8 bases left between them. The CDR3 DNA reads as TGTGCCAGCAGCTTAACTTCCGGGAACACTGAAGCTTTCTTT. It codes for CASSLTSGNTEAFF. The full variable domain, its missing parts supplied by reference TRBV7-9 and TRBJ1-1, is DTGVSQNPRHKITKRGQNVTFRCDPISEHNRLYWYRQTLGQGPEFLTYFQNEAQLEKSRLLSDRFSAERPKGSFSTLEIQRTEQGDSAMYLCASSLTSGNTEAFFGQGTRLTVV.

The chain employs TRBV9 and TRBJ1-4; unclear D gene. This CDR3 is built from 15 residues. Trimming removed 0 bases at V and 7 bases at J, with 13 bases between. Germline CDR1 SGDLS, CDR2 YYNGEE. The CDR3 DNA is TGTGCCAGCAGCGTAGGTGGGAACCGGGGTGAAAAACTGTTTTTT. Residues: CASSVGGNRGEKLFF.

This clone is medium-sized by share. This rearrangement joins TRBV4-3 to TRBJ2-2, with 7 bases identical to TRBD1. V dropped 4 bases and J dropped 6; count of bases not matched to a gene: 8. This CDR3 contains 15 residues. Germline CDR1 reads LGHNA; CDR2 reads YSLEER. The CDR3 protein is CASSPTTGFAGELFF. The CDR3 DNA is TGCGCCAGCAGCCCTACGACAGGGTTCGCCGGGGAGCTGTTTTTT.

This clone turned up a few times. In DNA, the CDR3 is TGCGCCAGCAGCCAAAGACAGGATCTAGGCTACACCTTC. Translating it yields CASSQRQDLGYTF. This chain connects TRBV5-1 to TRBJ1-2, with a possible D match to TRBD1 (6 bases). V was clipped by 4 bases and J by 8 bases, with 15 bases between them. The CDR3 covers 13 residues. Germline values: CDR1 SGHRS, CDR2 YFSETQ.

V usage is TRBV5-1 and J usage is TRBJ1-2, with D possibly TRBD1 on 6 matching bases. Germline CDR1 is SGHRS and CDR2 is YFSETQ. The V end lost 0 bases, the J end lost 4 bases, and 10 bases lay between the germline ends. The CDR3 has 14 amino acids. The DNA for the CDR3 is TGCGCCAGCAGCTTGGGGACAGAGCCCTATGGCTACACCTTC. It encodes CASSLGTEPYGYTF.

The genes are TRBV27 and TRBJ2-7, with D perhaps TRBD1 (6 bases). The CDR3 is 14 residues long. Germline V gives CDR1 MNHEY, CDR2 SMNVEV (reference sequence). The V end lost 5 bases, the J end lost 5 bases, and 16 bases lay between the germline ends. The CDR3 sequence is CASSPSVQGHEQYF. CDR3 nucleotides: TGTGCCAGCAGTCCCTCGGTTCAGGGGCACGAGCAGTACTTC.

Here the CDR3 reads CSVKATGGTEAFF. CDR3 nucleotides: TGCAGCGTAAAAGCGACAGGTGGCACTGAAGCTTTCTTT. The V gene is TRBV29-1, the J gene TRBJ1-1; tentatively, D is TRBD1 (6 bases). CDR1 and CDR2 (germline): SQVTM, ANQGSEA. CDR3 length equals 13 residues. Between the trimmed V and J ends, which lost 6 bases and 4 bases, there was a span of 15 bases.

This chain joins TRBV10-3 and TRBJ2-1, with 8 bases that match TRBD2. This CDR3 is built from 18 residues. The germline V gene has CDR1 ENHRY and CDR2 SYGVKD. Trimming took 6 bases from V and 2 from J; bases not matched to a gene: 15. The CDR3: CAIRPLSGGLPTYNEQFF. CDR3 DNA sequence: TGTGCCATCAGACCACTGAGCGGGGGCCTCCCCACCTACAATGAGCAGTTCTTC.

This chain links TRBV10-3 with TRBJ2-7; 10 bases map to TRBD2. Germline V gives CDR1 ENHRY, CDR2 SYGVKD. Germline trimming cut 0 bases from V and 6 bases from J; bases unmatched to any gene: 5. The CDR3 spans 15 residues. CDR3 in amino acids: CAISESGERGGEQYF. CDR3 sequence (DNA): TGTGCCATCAGTGAGTCGGGGGAGCGGGGGGGCGAGCAGTACTTC.

This clone has only one observation. The V call is TRBV7-2, the J call TRBJ2-7, with unresolved D. The CDR3 has 15 amino acids. Per germline, CDR1 SGHTA and CDR2 FQGNSA. The V and J ends lost 5 bases and 0 bases respectively, with 14 bases between them. CDR3 sequence: CASSQFSLSSYEQYF. In nucleotides, the CDR3 is TGTGCCAGCAGCCAATTTAGCCTGAGCTCCTACGAGCAGTACTTC.

The rearrangement links TRBV5-1 to TRBJ2-3; 10 nucleotides line up with TRBD2. The V gene's germline CDR1 is SGHRS and CDR2 YFSETQ. The CDR3 length is 16 residues. V dropped 1 base and J dropped 1; count of bases not matched to a gene: 3. CDR3 in DNA: TGCGCCAGCAGCTTGCTCCTAGCGGGGGGCACAGATACGCAGTATTTT. It yields the protein CASSLLLAGGTDTQYF.

The CDR3 DNA follows: TGTGCCAGCAGCTTAGTTTCAGGGGCGCAGAATGAGCAGTTCTTC. It is translated as CASSLVSGAQNEQFF. This chain connects TRBV7-2 to TRBJ2-1; D is perhaps TRBD1 (6 bases). CDR1 and CDR2 from the germline V gene are SGHTA and FQGNSA. CDR3 length: 15 amino acids. The V end lost 1 base, the J end lost 7 bases, and 14 bases lay between the germline ends.